The 31 T cell receptor beta chains below all came from one sample that was sequenced in a study of OX40 agonist ivuxolimab in advanced cancers. Assay: immunoSEQ multiplex PCR; the TCRdb copy retains only in-frame clones and omits some. The sample lists about 71,000 clones, about 88% occurring once. This specimen was CD4+ or CD8+ T cells sorted from blood, taken in a trial of the OX40 agonist ivuxolimab. The receptors were sampled from an adult with an advanced solid tumor such as melanoma, head and neck, liver or kidney cancer.

V and J are TRBV27 and TRBJ2-3, with 9 bases aligning to TRBD2. CDR3 size: 16 residues. CDR1 MNHEY and CDR2 SMNVEV come from the germline V gene (reference sequence). The V and J ends lost 2 bases and 7 bases, in that order; junction bases with no gene match: 10. This chain's CDR3 is CASSLGPRLAVYTQYF. The CDR3, as DNA: TGTGCCAGCAGTTTAGGCCCTAGACTAGCGGTTTATACGCAGTATTTT.

V gene TRBV27 combines with J gene TRBJ1-4, with D possibly TRBD1 on 5 matching bases. The CDR3 extends over 14 amino acids. Trimming took off 3 bases at V and 1 base at J, with 6 bases between the two ends. From germline, CDR1 is MNHEY and CDR2 SMNVEV (reference sequence). The CDR3 sequence is CASSFDRTNEKLFF. The CDR3 region has the DNA TGTGCCAGCAGTTTCGACAGAACTAATGAAAAACTGTTTTTT.

The gene calls are TRBV4-1 and TRBJ1-5; D remains ambiguous. Germline V gives CDR1 MGHRA, CDR2 YSYEKL. V lost 4 bases to trimming and J lost 7 bases, with 11 bases between them. The CDR3 is made up of 13 amino acids. In nucleotides, the CDR3 is TGCGCCAGCAGCCCGCAGGTTAGACAGCCCCAGCATTTT. Its translation: CASSPQVRQPQHF.

The chain employs TRBV5-4 and TRBJ2-1; maybe TRBD2 (5 bases). This CDR3 region has 15 residues. The V end lost 4 bases, the J end lost 0 bases, and 11 bases lay between the germline ends. Germline V gene lookup returns CDR1 SGHNT and CDR2 YYREEE (reference sequence). Written as DNA, the CDR3 is TGTGCCAGCAGCCTCAGTAGCGACTCCTACAATGAGCAGTTCTTC. Translated: CASSLSSDSYNEQFF.

This clone was found once. The CDR3 DNA reads as TGCGCCAGCAGCTTGGCCGCCACAATGAACACTGAAGCTTTCTTT. This encodes CASSLAATMNTEAFF. The V gene is TRBV5-1, the J gene TRBJ1-1, with D unresolved. CDR3 size: 15 residues. V was pared by 0 bases and J by 0 bases, with 9 bases between. Germline V lookup: CDR1 SGHRS, CDR2 YFSETQ.

The rearrangement links TRBV9 to TRBJ2-2; 7 nucleotides line up with TRBD2. The CDR3 sequence is 14 residues long. CDR1 is SGDLS and CDR2 is YYNGEE in the germline V gene. Trimming removed 4 bases from V and 6 bases from J; junction bases left unmatched: 6. Here the CDR3 reads CASSKTSSAGELFF. The CDR3, as DNA: TGTGCCAGCAGCAAGACTAGCAGCGCCGGGGAGCTGTTTTTT.

The rearrangement links TRBV4-3 to TRBJ2-3; 13 bases line up with TRBD2. Germline lookup yields CDR1 LGHNA and CDR2 YSLEER. Losses at the gene ends were 2 bases for V and 3 bases for J; bases not matched to a gene: 11. The CDR3 length is 19 residues. This CDR3 reads CASSQNVRRTSGRTDTQYF. CDR3 sequence (DNA): TGCGCCAGCAGCCAAAATGTCAGGAGGACTAGCGGGAGAACAGATACGCAGTATTTT.

This clone was recorded once. The chain has TRBV7-9 and TRBJ2-5; 8 nucleotides match TRBD1. V lost 5 bases and J lost 2; bases outside the gene matches: 10. CDR3 length: 16 residues. Germline CDR1 is SEHNR and CDR2 is FQNEAQ (reference sequence). The CDR3 region has the DNA TGTGCCAGCAGCCCCCAGGACAGGGACATACAAGAGACCCAGTACTTC. As protein: CASSPQDRDIQETQYF.

This sequence joins TRBV19 and TRBJ2-2; D not resolved. Trimming removed 1 base at V and 6 bases at J, with 9 bases between. The germline gives CDR1 LNHDA, CDR2 SQIVND (reference sequence). The CDR3 totals 14 residues. The CDR3 DNA follows: TGTGCCAGTAGTATAGGACAACGGGCCGGGGAGCTGTTTTTT. Its protein is CASSIGQRAGELFF.

The rearrangement links TRBV10-1 to TRBJ2-7; D assignment may be TRBD1 or TRBD2 (5 bases each). The CDR3 contains 15 residues. CDR1 WNHNN and CDR2 SYGVQD come from the germline V gene (reference sequence). The V end lost 0 bases, the J end lost 0 bases, and 9 bases lay between the germline ends. CDR3: CASSESSGSSYEQYF. CDR3 nucleotide sequence: TGCGCCAGCAGTGAGTCCTCAGGGAGCTCCTACGAGCAGTACTTC.

The chain has TRBV6-5 and TRBJ1-2; 7 nucleotides match TRBD1. In germline, CDR1 is MNHEY, CDR2 SVGAGI. CDR3 size: 13 residues. Trimming at V came to 6 bases and at J to 3 bases, leaving 4 bases not matched to a gene. This CDR3 reads CASSPTGDYGYTF. For the CDR3, the DNA is TGTGCCAGCAGCCCCACAGGGGACTATGGCTACACCTTC.

The chain uses TRBV19 and TRBJ2-2; D perhaps matches TRBD1 (6 bases). Trimming cost V 11 bases and J 8 bases, with 18 bases left between them. This CDR3 has 13 residues. The germline V gene encodes CDR1 LNHDA and CDR2 SQIVND (reference sequence). CDR3 in amino acids: CAGRDTRRGELFF. For the CDR3, the DNA is TGTGCCGGCCGGGACACCCGCCGTGGGGAGCTGTTTTTT.

The chain couples TRBV6-6 to TRBJ1-1; TRBD1 might be the D (6 bases). The CDR3 sequence is 15 residues long. Looked up from germline, CDR1 is MNHNY and CDR2 is SVGAGI (reference sequence). Trimming removed 2 bases at V and 5 bases at J, with 15 bases between. The CDR3 here is CASSYEGRGRTEAFF. CDR3 nucleotide sequence: TGTGCCAGCAGTTACGAGGGCCGGGGGCGGACTGAAGCTTTCTTT.

The V call is TRBV27, the J call TRBJ2-3, with 9 bases identical to TRBD1. Unmatched junction bases numbered 4, after V lost 5 bases and J lost 4 bases. Looked up from germline, CDR1 is MNHEY and CDR2 is SMNVEV (reference sequence). The CDR3 has 14 amino acids. The CDR3 here is CASSGQGFADTQYF. The CDR3 bases are TGTGCCAGCAGTGGACAGGGGTTCGCAGATACGCAGTATTTT.

The chain is built from TRBV4-1 and TRBJ2-2; perhaps TRBD2 as D (5 bases). The CDR3 totals 16 residues. V shed 0 bases and J shed 1 base, with 9 bases lying between them. Looked up from germline, CDR1 is MGHRA and CDR2 is YSYEKL. The CDR3: CASSQDTTKNTGELFF. The CDR3 bases are TGCGCCAGCAGCCAAGATACGACTAAGAACACCGGGGAGCTGTTTTTT.

The chain links TRBV14 to TRBJ2-5; 9 bases are shared with TRBD1. CDR1 is SGHDN, CDR2 FVKESK, per germline. After removal of 3 bases from V and 8 bases from J, the junction contained 7 bases not matched to a gene. The CDR3 has 14 amino acids. The CDR3: CASSQGTGSETQYF. The CDR3 DNA reads TGTGCCAGCAGCCAGGGGACAGGGAGTGAAACCCAGTACTTC.

J is TRBJ2-1 and V is TRBV19, with 11 bases identical to TRBD2. Trimming cost V 6 bases and J 7 bases; bases outside gene matches: 5. Germline lookup yields CDR1 LNHDA and CDR2 SQIVND (reference sequence). The CDR3 contains 14 residues. Here the CDR3 DNA reads TGTGCCAGTAGCGCTAGCGGGAGGATAAATGAGCAGTTCTTC. It is translated as CASSASGRINEQFF.

The chain has TRBV29-1 and TRBJ1-2, with 9 bases fitting TRBD1. The CDR3 extends over 15 amino acids. The V segment lost 3 bases and the J segment 8 bases; nucleotides outside the gene matches: 13. CDR1 and CDR2 (germline): SQVTM, ANQGSEA. The CDR3 DNA reads as TGCAGCGTTGAGATTCTGGGACAGGGAATTTACGGCTACACCTTC. This translates into CSVEILGQGIYGYTF.

The chain uses TRBV2 and TRBJ2-2; D may be TRBD1 (5 bases). Germline assignment: CDR1 SNHLY and CDR2 FYNNEI. Trimming pared 5 bases from V and 1 base from J, leaving 8 bases between. The CDR3 runs to 14 residues. CDR3 loop: CASSPGQNTGELFF. The CDR3 bases are TGTGCCAGCAGTCCAGGGCAGAACACCGGGGAGCTGTTTTTT. Filled out from reference TRBV2 and TRBJ2-2, the complete variable domain reads EPEVTQTPSHQVTQMGQEVILRCVPISNHLYFYWYRQILGQKVEFLVSFYNNEISEKSEIFDDQFSVERPDGSNFTLKIRSTKLEDSAMYFCASSPGQNTGELFFGEGSRLTVL.

This rearrangement joins TRBV19 to TRBJ2-1; 7 nucleotides agree with TRBD2. From germline, CDR1 is LNHDA and CDR2 SQIVND (reference sequence). The trim removed 4 bases at V and 1 base at J, leaving 4 bases unmatched. The CDR3 is made up of 15 amino acids. CDR3 DNA sequence: TGTGCCAGTAGTAGCAGCGGGGATTCCTACAATGAGCAGTTCTTC. It is translated as CASSSSGDSYNEQFF. Using reference TRBV19 and TRBJ2-1 for the parts outside the CDR3, the full variable domain is DGGITQSPKYLFRKEGQNVTLSCEQNLNHDAMYWYRQDPGQGLRLIYYSQIVNDFQKGDIAEGYSVSREKKESFPLTVTSAQKNPTAFYLCASSSSGDSYNEQFFGPGTRLTVL.

This rearrangement joins TRBV7-2 to TRBJ1-1; tentative D call: TRBD1 (5 bases). The CDR3 contains 15 residues. V lost 3 bases and J lost 4, with 15 bases in between. Germline CDR1 SGHTA, CDR2 FQGNSA. The chain's CDR3 is CASSFGVGVVTEAFF. CDR3 DNA: TGTGCCAGCAGCTTCGGCGTGGGGGTAGTCACTGAAGCTTTCTTT.

In the case of this clone: One end of the junction varies from germline; a read error may be responsible. The same CDR3 arises from other DNA sequences in this sample as well. The rearrangement joins TRBV5-3 to TRBJ1-2; no clear D. TRBV5-3 is given ORF status, its function remaining uncertain. The CDR3 loop spans 14 amino acids. The CDR3 reads CARSSVPDRGGYTF. For the CDR3, the DNA is TGTGCCAGGAGCTCCGTACCAGACCGGGGTGGCTACACCTTC.

The chain has TRBV14 and TRBJ2-1; D is uncertain. Germline V gene lookup returns CDR1 SGHDN and CDR2 FVKESK. The CDR3 runs to 16 residues. Trimming removed 1 base at V and 0 bases at J, with 10 bases between. The CDR3 loop reads CASSQVALSSYNEQFF. As DNA, the CDR3 is TGTGCCAGCAGCCAAGTAGCACTCAGCTCCTACAATGAGCAGTTCTTC.

V is TRBV11-3 and J is TRBJ2-3; 9 nucleotides line up with TRBD2. CDR1 and CDR2 from the germline V gene are SGHNT and YENEEA. The CDR3 runs to 16 residues. V lost 4 bases to trimming and J lost 2 bases; unmatched junction nucleotides: 7. The CDR3 DNA is TGTGCCAGCAGCTCGAATAGCGGGAGCGACACAGATACGCAGTATTTT. Residues: CASSSNSGSDTDTQYF.

CDR3 sequence (DNA): TGTGCCAGCACCCCATCCTACCCAACCTACGAGCAGTACTTC. It codes for CASTPSYPTYEQYF. The chain couples TRBV11-2 to TRBJ2-7; D unclear. Per the germline V gene, CDR1 is SGHAT and CDR2 is FQNNGV. Trimming took 7 bases from V and 2 from J, leaving 15 bases between them. The CDR3 loop spans 14 amino acids.

V usage is TRBV28 and J usage is TRBJ1-2; 9 positions match TRBD1. Germline CDR1 and CDR2: MDHEN and SYDVKM. The trim removed 6 bases at V and 8 bases at J, leaving 16 bases unmatched. CDR3 length: 16 amino acids. The CDR3 coding sequence is TGTGCCAGCAGAACCGGGACAGGGATTCCCGAGATAGGCTACACCTTC. This gives the protein CASRTGTGIPEIGYTF.

This clone appeared a single time. This sequence joins TRBV5-4 and TRBJ2-4, with 8 bases fitting TRBD2. CDR3 size: 16 residues. The germline CDR1 and CDR2 sequences are SGHNT and YYREEE (reference sequence). Germline trimming cut 3 bases from V and 7 bases from J; bases unmatched to any gene: 12. CDR3 protein: CASSSGGLAGRNIQYF. The CDR3 DNA reads as TGTGCCAGCAGCTCTGGGGGTCTAGCGGGCAGGAACATTCAGTACTTC. Using reference TRBV5-4 and TRBJ2-4 for the parts outside the CDR3, the full variable domain is ETGVTQSPTHLIKTRGQQVTLRCSSQSGHNTVSWYQQALGQGPQFIFQYYREEENGRGNFPPRFSGLQFPNYSSELNVNALELDDSALYLCASSSGGLAGRNIQYFGAGTRLSVL.

The chain employs TRBV6-1 and TRBJ2-7, with a weak D call TRBD1 (6 bases). Trimming cost V 5 bases and J 0 bases, with 11 bases left between them. Germline V gives CDR1 MNHNS, CDR2 SASEGT. CDR3 length: 14 residues. In DNA form, the CDR3 reads TGTGCCAGCAGTTCCAGGACAGACTCCTACGAGCAGTACTTC. Translating it yields CASSSRTDSYEQYF.

The genes are TRBV2 and TRBJ1-5, with unresolved D. V dropped 6 bases and J dropped 9 bases, with 15 bases sitting between them. The CDR3 is made up of 13 amino acids. CDR1 is SNHLY, CDR2 FYNNEI, per germline. The CDR3 protein is CASRLTYLAPQHF. CDR3 DNA sequence: TGTGCCAGCAGATTGACTTACCTCGCGCCCCAGCATTTT.

The chain has TRBV28 and TRBJ2-3, with D possibly matching TRBD2 (6 bases). This CDR3 has 12 amino acids. V lost 5 bases, J lost 6 bases, and 9 bases lay in between. Looked up from germline, CDR1 is MDHEN and CDR2 is SYDVKM. The CDR3 region has the DNA TGTGCCAGCAGTGTAGCGGCCGATACGCAGTATTTT. It specifies CASSVAADTQYF. Drawing the rest from reference TRBV28 and TRBJ2-3, the complete variable domain is DVKVTQSSRYLVKRTGEKVFLECVQDMDHENMFWYRQDPGLGLRLIYFSYDVKMKEKGDIPEGYSVSREKKERFSLILESASTNQTSMYLCASSVAADTQYFGPGTRLTVL.

The chain carries TRBV19 and TRBJ2-7; D call uncertain. This CDR3 has 15 residues. Germline loops: CDR1 LNHDA, CDR2 SQIVND (reference sequence). V lost 6 bases to trimming and J lost 0 bases, with 15 bases between them. The CDR3 coding sequence is TGTGCCAGTAGCACGTCCGGGTCGCGCTCCTACGAGCAGTACTTC. This codes for CASSTSGSRSYEQYF.